The TCR beta chain described here comes from a study of post-analysis software for immune sequencing data. Overall study context: Patients had relapsing-remitting, secondary progressive or progressive-relapsing multiple sclerosis; some lacked subtype.

Concerning this clonotype itself: What it binds is unknown.

Study-level results: F measure clustering grouped samples strongly by preparation batch. Compared with controls, patients showed significantly lower normalized Chao1 diversity. Among five TRBV segments more frequent in patients than controls were TRBV5-6, TRBV5-1 and TRBV20-1.

Built from TCR beta cDNA, the libraries had unique molecular identifiers in them. Some 500,000 cDNA molecules were obtained per 1 to 10 million input T cells. TCRdb fed the PCR reads into MiXCR, producing one record per CDR3 protein. The sample lists hundreds of thousands of distinct CDR3 sequences, approximately 53% occurring once. This CDR3 has 15 amino acids. V was pared by 2 bases and J by 2 bases, with 12 bases between. CDR1 is MNHEY and CDR2 is SMNVEV in the germline V gene (reference sequence). The specimen sequenced was blood. The chain couples TRBV27 to TRBJ1-2; D is perhaps TRBD1 (5 bases). This clonotype was obtained from a girl under 18 with multiple sclerosis. The CDR3 spells CASSLKGARNYGYTF. The CDR3 nucleotides are TGTGCCAGCAGTTTAAAAGGGGCAAGGAACTATGGCTACACCTTC.